This T cell receptor beta chain was profiled in a study of human T cells and chemical hapten exposure (dated by TCRdb to about 2021). Study-wide context: For sensitization, 2% DPC in acetone was applied to a 2 cm by 2 cm area of upper inner arm skin. The mostly female patient cohort included alopecia areata with under or over 50% scalp involvement, alopecia totalis and alopecia universalis. This study followed changes in the peripheral blood TCR repertoire in vivo during primary and secondary sensitization of alopecia patients to the hapten diphenylcyclopropenone (DPC). Blood was sampled from patients pre-sensitization (week 0) and at 2, 6 and about 24 weeks after DPC sensitization. Weekly therapeutic DPC doses were additionally applied to the scalp of patients throughout the approximately 24-week study period. Libraries were pooled for sequencing, and per-sample TCR yields varied mainly because of small differences in library volumes within the pool. Blood for TCR sequencing was provided by twenty-nine alopecia patients at one to four time points (pre-sensitization, 2, 6 and 24 weeks). Patch tests used Finn chambers with 0.01% DPC on the upper back, scored after 6 days by International Contact Dermatitis Research Group standards.

Summary of the overall study and its limitations: Repeated subsampling changed both the strength of the expansion versus patch-test correlation and the threshold at which the correlation became significant. Expanded TCRs formed significantly more large CDR3 similarity clusters than pre-sensitization or healthy control sets, consistent with antigen-driven responses. Patch test score was positively correlated with the number of PT1 expanded TCRs, with significance at thresholds 8, 16 and 32 but not at 4. DPC sensitization did not change the number of TCRs with a frequency above 1 in 1000, and there was no evidence of changes in global repertoire structure. All patients had alopecia, a presumed autoimmune disease, so their immune response might differ from that of healthy individuals.

The meaning of the sample's time point label: patch test 2, 6 weeks after DPC sensitization. In light of the paper, this sample's treatment or condition label describes: therapeutic diphenylcyclopropenone sensitization with weekly scalp DPC. Blood at each patch-test visit was drawn before the patch test was applied. Patients were considered eligible if aged 18 to 70, diagnosed with alopecia and deemed suitable for DPC therapy, and patients were excluded if pregnant. Total RNA was extracted from unfractionated whole blood collected in Tempus Blood RNA tubes. Library prep was done by RACE. The reads were generated on a NextSeq 500. During library preparation, unique molecular identifiers were attached to individual cDNA molecules so that TCRs could be counted quantitatively and reproducibly. For every blood RNA sample, sequencing covered both the TCR alpha and TCR beta chains. From the authors' description of their analysis: A median of around 100,000 TCRs per sample was observed, with a range of about 20,000 to 700,000. V, J and CDR3 annotation of the TCR reads was carried out using the Decombinator software suite. Every sample was subsampled to the same number of TCRs (28,000) for the PS versus PT1 abundance plots. TCRs were defined as expanded if absent before sensitization and observed at least eight times at the 2-week time point. TCRdb passed the public sequencing reads through fastp at Q25 and MiXCR, retaining productive beta sequences. Every CDR3 protein is listed once, alongside the most common genes and DNA of its rows. What appears here as the V and J calls and clone size reflects TCRdb's work, not the paper's. This sample is represented by under 450,000 distinct CDR3 sequences; about 6% of them were singletons. The ten largest clones capture around 5.6% of the sample.

This clonotype appeared a few times. Its antigen is currently not known. No base-level quality is on record; no much larger clone is a single base apart. The source material was whole blood, sampled in connection with sensitization to the hapten diphenylcyclopropenone (DPC). The source of this sequence is a woman younger than 35 with alopecia areata. Some clones in this sample may be carry-over from other donors' samples.

The bases are TGTGCCAGCAGCACCGGACAGGGAGGGGGCCATGAGCAGTTCTTC. This encodes CASSTGQGGGHEQFF. The rearrangement joined TRBV7-8 to TRBJ2-1, and the D gene may be TRBD1, 8 bases matching. Measured from the cysteine to the phenylalanine, the CDR3 is 15 residues long. Solely the CDR3 DNA is kept, with 45 bases framed from the first base. Cut back by 5 bases and 8 bases, the V and J ends lie 19 bases apart. The CDR1 and CDR2 encoded by the germline V gene are SGHVS and FQNEAQ. When the CDR3 is completed using the reference TRBV7-8 and TRBJ2-1 genes on either side, the full variable domain is GAGVSQSPRYKVAKRGQDVALRCDPISGHVSLFWYQQALGQGPEFLTYFQNEAQLDKSGLPSDRFFAERPEGSVSTLKIQRTQQEDSAVYLCASSTGQGGGHEQFFGPGTRLTVL.